What follows is one TCR beta chain and its context. Its antigen is not known. CDR3-region Arm-PCR and iRepertoire HTBI primers produced the TCR beta libraries. One entry per CDR3 protein, called by TCRdb with MiXCR from the multiplex PCR reads. The sample shows 580,000 or so distinct CDR3 sequences, 15% to 20% of them seen only once. Time point meaning: newly diagnosed GD, antithyroid drugs for less than 3 months. RNA extracted from PBMCs served as the sequencing template. It was an endocrinology department in Xi'an, China, that provided the patients. Tubes containing EDTA received 8 to 9.5 milliliters of drawn peripheral blood. This record belongs to a study of regulatory T cells in long-lasting Graves disease. Study-level points and caveats: Authors noted too few samples as a limitation.

The CDR3 totals 15 residues. Trimming stripped 4 bases from V and 3 bases from J, with 13 bases between. From germline, CDR1 is SGHRS and CDR2 YFSETQ. Another study also made use of these data, one on T cells in Graves' hyperthyroidism and ophthalmopathy. As reported in that work: Not enrolled were patients with uncontrolled infection, other autoimmune disease, pregnancy or lactation.

Source: peripheral blood mononuclear cells (PBMCs), taken at new diagnosis, from a patient treated with antithyroid drugs. The chain employs TRBV5-1 and TRBJ2-2, with a weak D call TRBD1 (5 bases). This receptor was taken from a man between 18 and 35 years old with Graves disease. The CDR3 DNA is TGCGCCAGCAGCCCGGGCCGCAGGGACACCGGGGAGCTGTTTTTT. It is translated as CASSPGRRDTGELFF.